Below, 23 T cell receptor beta chains from the same sample are listed, as sequenced in a study of cytomegalovirus exposure and HLA in healthy donors. PCR involved 60 Vbeta and 13 Jbeta primers. Sequencing was performed with immunoSEQ multiplex PCR; in TCRdb, only in-frame clones are kept and a portion is missing. This table has about 140,000 clones, 70% to 80% appearing once. Sample: PBMCs. The receptors come from a female donor in good health and CMV-seronegative.

The V and J genes are TRBV6-5 and TRBJ1-1; TRBD1 matches at 7 bases. Germline V gene data show CDR1 as MNHEY and CDR2 as SVGAGI. Germline trimming cut 5 bases from V and 4 bases from J; bases unmatched to any gene: 4. The CDR3 consists of 13 residues. The CDR3 is CASSNRGGTEAFF. CDR3 DNA sequence: TGTGCCAGCAGTAACAGGGGTGGCACTGAAGCTTTCTTT.

The chain joins TRBV7-9 to TRBJ2-7; 7 nucleotides align to TRBD1. CDR3 length: 14 residues. In germline, CDR1 is SEHNR, CDR2 FQNEAQ (reference sequence). After removal of 5 bases from V and 7 bases from J, the junction contained 11 bases not matched to a gene. DNA of the CDR3: TGTGCCAGCAGCCAGGGGCAGGGGGATGGAGAGCAGTACTTC. Translated, it gives CASSQGQGDGEQYF.

The V and J genes are TRBV2 and TRBJ1-4; TRBD1 agrees at 7 bases. Germline assignment: CDR1 SNHLY and CDR2 FYNNEI. The CDR3 spans 14 residues. With 8 bases clipped from V and 5 bases from J, the junction kept 8 bases outside the gene matches. CDR3 in DNA: TGTGCCAGCGTAGAGGACAGGATAAATGAAAAACTGTTTTTT. Encoded protein: CASVEDRINEKLFF.

The chain uses TRBV5-4 and TRBJ2-7, with D tentatively TRBD2 (7 bases). Trimming removed 4 bases from V and 5 bases from J, with 19 bases in between. Germline V gene lookup returns CDR1 SGHNT and CDR2 YYREEE (reference sequence). The CDR3 is 15 amino acids. The DNA for the CDR3 is TGTGCCAGCAGCCCGTCGGGGGGCCGTGTCGACGAGCAGTACTTC. It yields the protein CASSPSGGRVDEQYF.

The chain employs TRBV29-1 and TRBJ2-1; D might be TRBD2 (5 bases). Per the germline V gene, CDR1 is SQVTM and CDR2 is ANQGSEA. CDR3 length: 10 residues. Trimming shortened V by 5 bases and J by 12 bases, and 11 bases separated the two germline ends. The CDR3 sequence: CSVPGRMQFF. The DNA of the CDR3 is TGCAGCGTTCCGGGAAGAATGCAGTTCTTC.

V usage is TRBV4-1 and J usage is TRBJ2-7; no definite D call. Germline V gene data show CDR1 as MGHRA and CDR2 as YSYEKL. V lost 1 base and J lost 3, with 13 bases in between. The CDR3 length is 15 residues. CDR3 DNA sequence: TGCGCCAGCAGCCAAGCCGGCGGAGTGGACTACGAGCAGTACTTC. Translation: CASSQAGGVDYEQYF.

The gene calls are TRBV5-1 and TRBJ1-5; TRBD1 might be the D (5 bases). V gave up 0 bases and J gave up 6 bases, with 13 bases separating them. Germline V gene sequence: CDR1 SGHRS, CDR2 YFSETQ. The CDR3 spans 15 residues. CDR3 sequence: CASSLDPGGSQPQHF. CDR3 sequence (DNA): TGCGCCAGCAGCTTGGACCCCGGGGGAAGTCAGCCCCAGCATTTT.

This clone turned up a few times. Other DNA sequences in the same sample also yield this CDR3. The chain carries TRBV9 and TRBJ2-7; perhaps TRBD1 as D (6 bases). This CDR3 contains 14 residues. Per the germline V gene, CDR1 is SGDLS and CDR2 is YYNGEE. The V end was cut by 0 bases, the J end by 1 base, with 8 bases between. CDR3 sequence: CASSVGQVSYEQYF. The CDR3 DNA reads as TGTGCCAGCAGCGTAGGACAGGTTTCCTACGAGCAGTACTTC. Complete variable domain (other parts from reference TRBV9 and TRBJ2-7): DSGVTQTPKHLITATGQRVTLRCSPRSGDLSVYWYQQSLDQGLQFLIQYYNGEERAKGNILERFSAQQFPDLHSELNLSSLELGDSALYFCASSVGQVSYEQYFGPGTRLTVT.

J is TRBJ2-1 and V is TRBV4-1; TRBD2 agrees at 8 bases. The CDR3 is made up of 15 amino acids. Germline values: CDR1 MGHRA, CDR2 YSYEKL. Trimming at V came to 4 bases and at J to 7 bases, leaving 9 bases not matched to a gene. This CDR3 reads CASSRGLVGRNEQFF. The CDR3 DNA sequence: TGCGCCAGCAGCCGGGGACTAGTAGGTAGGAATGAGCAGTTCTTC.

This clone was detected only once. A much larger clone sits a single nucleotide away, making a read error possible. The rearrangement uses TRBV28 and TRBJ1-1; TRBD1 agrees at 7 bases. Looked up from germline, CDR1 is MDHEN and CDR2 is SYDVKM. Germline trimming cut 6 bases from V and 1 base from J; bases unmatched to any gene: 2. The CDR3 runs to 13 residues. Written as DNA, the CDR3 is TGTGCCAGCAGACAGGGGCCGAACACTGAAGCTTTCTTT. It codes for CASRQGPNTEAFF.

In this sample, this clone turned up a few times. The CDR3: CASSGVSGNTIYF. CDR3 in DNA: TGTGCCAGCAGTGGAGTCTCCGGAAACACCATATATTTT. The V and J genes are TRBV6-1 and TRBJ1-3; D is unclear. Germline values: CDR1 MNHNS, CDR2 SASEGT. The CDR3 is 13 residues long. V gave up 4 bases and J gave up 4 bases, with 8 bases separating them.

The chain uses TRBV4-3 and TRBJ2-3, with 8 bases fitting TRBD2. Germline-derived CDR1 and CDR2 are LGHNA and YSLEER. The CDR3 extends over 16 amino acids. The V segment lost 3 bases and the J segment 2 bases; nucleotides outside the gene matches: 7. CDR3 nucleotides: TGCGCCAGCAGCCATCGCACTAGCGGAGCCACAGATACGCAGTATTTT. It translates to CASSHRTSGATDTQYF.

The rearrangement links TRBV11-3 to TRBJ2-7; TRBD2 agrees at 8 bases. V lost 6 bases and J lost 7; bases outside the gene matches: 8. This CDR3 spans 13 amino acids. CDR1 is SGHNT, CDR2 YENEEA, per germline. CDR3 region: CASRWAAGGEQYF. CDR3 nucleotides: TGTGCCAGCAGATGGGCGGCGGGAGGAGAGCAGTACTTC.

V is TRBV6-4 and J is TRBJ1-6; D unresolved. Germline V gene sequence: CDR1 MRHNA, CDR2 SNTAGT. V shed 2 bases and J shed 5 bases, with 7 bases lying between them. CDR3 length: 14 residues. CDR3 sequence reads: CASSDGEDNSPLHF. CDR3 nucleotides: TGTGCCAGCAGTGACGGGGAGGATAATTCACCCCTCCACTTT.

This chain links TRBV30 with TRBJ1-1, with a tentative D call TRBD1 (5 bases). The CDR3 length is 13 residues. The germline CDR1 and CDR2 sequences are GTSNPN and SVGIG (reference sequence). V was trimmed by 0 bases and J by 6 bases, leaving 11 bases between them. CDR3: CAWSVLRGSEAFF. CDR3 in DNA: TGTGCCTGGAGTGTACTAAGGGGTTCTGAAGCTTTCTTT.

This clone appeared a single time. The rearrangement uses TRBV7-8 and TRBJ2-1; 8 bases fit TRBD2. Per germline, CDR1 SGHVS and CDR2 FQNEAQ. After removal of 5 bases from V and 8 bases from J, the junction contained 8 bases not matched to a gene. This CDR3 is 14 amino acids long. CDR3 coding DNA: TGTGCCAGCAGCCCCGGGGGGGCCTTCTATGAGCAGTTCTTC. This codes for CASSPGGAFYEQFF.

The CDR3 DNA sequence: TGTGCCTGGGGGGGGCCAGGGGGCGCAAATGAAAAACTGTTTTTT. Protein product: CAWGGPGGANEKLFF. The V call is TRBV30, the J call TRBJ1-4, with TRBD1 identical over 8 bases. From germline, CDR1 is GTSNPN and CDR2 SVGIG (reference sequence). The CDR3 covers 15 residues. J gave up 5 bases and V 5 bases, and 10 bases lay outside the gene matches. Based on the CDR3 plus reference TRBV30 and TRBJ1-4, the full variable domain is SQTIHQWPATLVQPVGSPLSLECTVEGTSNPNLYWYRQAAGRGLQLLFYSVGIGQISSEVPQNLSASRPQDRQFILSSKKLLLSDSGFYLCAWGGPGGANEKLFFGSGTQLSVL.

This sequence joins TRBV11-3 and TRBJ2-7, with D uncertain. This CDR3 has 14 amino acids. The germline V gene encodes CDR1 SGHNT and CDR2 YENEEA. The ends were cut back, 4 bases at V and 5 bases at J, with 15 bases in the middle. The CDR3 sequence: CASSSGRLSNEQYF. CDR3 in DNA: TGTGCCAGCAGCTCCGGCCGACTGTCTAACGAGCAGTACTTC.

The V gene is TRBV30, the J gene TRBJ1-2, with D unclear. Trimming removed 1 base at V and 4 bases at J, with 7 bases between. CDR3 length: 12 residues. CDR1 GTSNPN and CDR2 SVGIG come from the germline V gene (reference sequence). CDR3 amino acids: CAWSAGLYGYTF. Written as DNA, the CDR3 is TGTGCCTGGAGTGCCGGACTCTATGGCTACACCTTC.

The V gene is TRBV18, the J gene TRBJ2-5, with TRBD2 identical over 7 bases. The germline gives CDR1 KGHSH, CDR2 LQKENI. V was pared by 6 bases and J by 0 bases, with 1 base of the junction left unmatched. This CDR3 has 13 residues. CDR3 DNA sequence: TGTGCCAGCTCCGGGAGGAACCAAGAGACCCAGTACTTC. This translates into CASSGRNQETQYF.

The V call is TRBV7-9, the J call TRBJ2-5; a weak D match, TRBD2 (6 bases). Trimming left V 3 bases short and J 4 bases short, with 12 bases between. This CDR3 has 14 residues. CDR1 and CDR2 (germline): SEHNR, FQNEAQ (reference sequence). Here the CDR3 DNA reads TGTGCCAGCAGCTTTTTTAGGGGAGGAGAGACCCAGTACTTC. This sequence encodes CASSFFRGGETQYF.

This clone is a singleton in its sample. The J gene is TRBJ1-5, the V gene TRBV5-6, with 7 bases lining up with TRBD1. V shed 1 base, J shed 3 bases, and the junction held 4 bases outside the gene matches. The CDR3 runs 15 residues. Germline CDR1 SGHDT, CDR2 YYEEEE. The CDR3 DNA reads as TGTGCCAGCAGCTTGAACAGGGGTCACAATCAGCCCCAGCATTTT. This translates into CASSLNRGHNQPQHF.

The chain employs TRBV27 and TRBJ2-7, with TRBD1 matching 8 bases. CDR1 and CDR2 (germline): MNHEY, SMNVEV (reference sequence). V dropped 3 bases and J dropped 4; count of bases not matched to a gene: 2. This CDR3 region has 13 residues. Here the CDR3 DNA reads TGTGCCAGCAGTTTGTGGACAGGGTACGAGCAGTACTTC. This codes for CASSLWTGYEQYF.